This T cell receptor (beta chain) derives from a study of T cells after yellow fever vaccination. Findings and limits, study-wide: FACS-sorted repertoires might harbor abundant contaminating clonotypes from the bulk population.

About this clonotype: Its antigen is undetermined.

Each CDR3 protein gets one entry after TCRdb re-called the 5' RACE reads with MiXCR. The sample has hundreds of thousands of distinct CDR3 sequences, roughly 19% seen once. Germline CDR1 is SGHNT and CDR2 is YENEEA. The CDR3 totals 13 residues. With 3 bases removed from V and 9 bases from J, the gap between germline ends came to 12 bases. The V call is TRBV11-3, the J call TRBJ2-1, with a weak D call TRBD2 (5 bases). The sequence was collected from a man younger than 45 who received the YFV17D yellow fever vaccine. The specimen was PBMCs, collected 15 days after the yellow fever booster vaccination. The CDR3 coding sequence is TGTGCCAGCAGCTTCAGAGGGTATGGTGAGCAGTTCTTC. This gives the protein CASSFRGYGEQFF.